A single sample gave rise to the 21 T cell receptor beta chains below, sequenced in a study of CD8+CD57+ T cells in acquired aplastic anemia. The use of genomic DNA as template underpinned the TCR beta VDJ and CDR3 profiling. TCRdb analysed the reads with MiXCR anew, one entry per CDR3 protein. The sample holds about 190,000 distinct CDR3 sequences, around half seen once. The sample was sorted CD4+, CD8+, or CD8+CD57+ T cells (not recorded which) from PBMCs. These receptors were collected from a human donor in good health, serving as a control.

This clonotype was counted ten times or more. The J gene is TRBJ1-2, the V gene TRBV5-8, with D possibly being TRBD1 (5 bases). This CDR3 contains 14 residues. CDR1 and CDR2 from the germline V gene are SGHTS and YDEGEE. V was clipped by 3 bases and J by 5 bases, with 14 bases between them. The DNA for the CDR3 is TGTGCCAGCAGCTCCGCGGTCAGGGTATATGGCTACACCTTC. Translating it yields CASSSAVRVYGYTF.

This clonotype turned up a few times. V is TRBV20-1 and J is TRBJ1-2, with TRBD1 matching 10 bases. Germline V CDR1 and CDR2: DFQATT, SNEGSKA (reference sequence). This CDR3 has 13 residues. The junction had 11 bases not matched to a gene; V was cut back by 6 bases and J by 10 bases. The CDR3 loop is CSAVPGQGSIYTF. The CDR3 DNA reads TGCAGTGCCGTACCGGGACAGGGGAGCATCTACACCTTC.

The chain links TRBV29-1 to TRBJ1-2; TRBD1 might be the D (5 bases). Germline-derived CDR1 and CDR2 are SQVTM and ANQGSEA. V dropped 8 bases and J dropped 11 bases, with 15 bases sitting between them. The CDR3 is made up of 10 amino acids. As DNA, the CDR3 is TGCAGCTTGGGGCAGATCGCATACACCTTC. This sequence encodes CSLGQIAYTF.

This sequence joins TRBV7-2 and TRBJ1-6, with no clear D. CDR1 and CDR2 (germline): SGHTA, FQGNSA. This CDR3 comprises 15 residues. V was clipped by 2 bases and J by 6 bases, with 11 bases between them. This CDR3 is CASSLQAERNSPLHF. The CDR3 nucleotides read TGTGCCAGCAGCTTACAGGCGGAGCGTAATTCACCCCTCCACTTT.

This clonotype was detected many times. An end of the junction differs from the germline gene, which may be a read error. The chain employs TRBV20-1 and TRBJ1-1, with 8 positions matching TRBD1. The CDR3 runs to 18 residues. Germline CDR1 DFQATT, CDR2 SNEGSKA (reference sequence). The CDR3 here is CSARDRTGYFSHNSEAFF. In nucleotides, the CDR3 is TGCAGTGCTAGAGATAGGACAGGGTATTTTTCCCACAACAGTGAAGCTTTCTTT.

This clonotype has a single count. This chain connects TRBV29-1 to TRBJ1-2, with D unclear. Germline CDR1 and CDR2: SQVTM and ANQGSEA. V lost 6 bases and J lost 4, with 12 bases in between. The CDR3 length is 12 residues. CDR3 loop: CSVGRAPYGYTF. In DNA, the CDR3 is TGCAGCGTGGGCCGAGCTCCCTATGGCTACACCTTC.

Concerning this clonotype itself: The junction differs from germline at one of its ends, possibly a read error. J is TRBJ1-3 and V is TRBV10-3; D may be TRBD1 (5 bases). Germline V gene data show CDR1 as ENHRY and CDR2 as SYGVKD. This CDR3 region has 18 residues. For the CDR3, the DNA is TGTGTCATCAGTGATGCAGGGAAGCCCGTACACTCTGGAAACACCATATATTTT. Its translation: CVISDAGKPVHSGNTIYF.

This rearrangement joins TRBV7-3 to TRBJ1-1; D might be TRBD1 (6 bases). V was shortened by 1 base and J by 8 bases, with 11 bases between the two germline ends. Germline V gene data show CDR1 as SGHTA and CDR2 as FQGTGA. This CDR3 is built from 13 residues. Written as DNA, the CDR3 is TGTGCCAGCAGCTTAAACCCACAGGGCGAAGCTTTCTTT. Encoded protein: CASSLNPQGEAFF.

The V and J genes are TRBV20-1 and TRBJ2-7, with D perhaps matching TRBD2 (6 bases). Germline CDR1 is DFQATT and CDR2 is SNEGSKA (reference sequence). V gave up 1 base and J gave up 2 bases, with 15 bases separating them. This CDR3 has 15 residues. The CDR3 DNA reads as TGCAGTGCTAGAGTCGGCGGGACCGTGACCTACGAGCAGTACTTC. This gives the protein CSARVGGTVTYEQYF.

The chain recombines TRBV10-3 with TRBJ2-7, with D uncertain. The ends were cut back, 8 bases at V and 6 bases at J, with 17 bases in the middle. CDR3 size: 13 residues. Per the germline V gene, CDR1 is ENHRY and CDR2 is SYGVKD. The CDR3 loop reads CAIQAIGYLEQYF. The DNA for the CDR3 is TGTGCCATCCAAGCGATAGGGTATCTCGAGCAGTACTTC.

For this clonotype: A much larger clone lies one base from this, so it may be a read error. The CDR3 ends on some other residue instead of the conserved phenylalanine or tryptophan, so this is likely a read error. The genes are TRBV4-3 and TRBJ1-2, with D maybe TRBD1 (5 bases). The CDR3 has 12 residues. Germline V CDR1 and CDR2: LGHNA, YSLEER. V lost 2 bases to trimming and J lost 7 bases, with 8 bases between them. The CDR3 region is CASSQQGFGYTL. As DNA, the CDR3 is TGCGCCAGCAGCCAACAGGGTTTTGGCTACACCCTC.

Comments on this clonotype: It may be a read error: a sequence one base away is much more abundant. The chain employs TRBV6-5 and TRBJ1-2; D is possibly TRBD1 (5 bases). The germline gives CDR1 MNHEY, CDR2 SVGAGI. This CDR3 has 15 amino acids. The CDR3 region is CAGSYSRGILYGYTF. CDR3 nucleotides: TGTGCCGGCAGTTATTCCCGGGGCATACTCTATGGCTACACCTTC.

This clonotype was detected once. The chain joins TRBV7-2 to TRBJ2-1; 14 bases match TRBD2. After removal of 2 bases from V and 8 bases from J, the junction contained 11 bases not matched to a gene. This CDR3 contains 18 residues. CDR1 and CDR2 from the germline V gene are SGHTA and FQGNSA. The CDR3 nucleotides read TGTGCCAGCAGCTTAAGACCGACTAGCGGGGGGGCCAAGGATGAGCAGTTCTTC. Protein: CASSLRPTSGGAKDEQFF.

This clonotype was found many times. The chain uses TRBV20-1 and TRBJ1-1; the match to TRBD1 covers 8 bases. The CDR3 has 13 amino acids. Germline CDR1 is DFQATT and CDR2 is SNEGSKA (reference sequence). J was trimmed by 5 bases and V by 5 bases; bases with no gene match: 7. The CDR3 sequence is CSAGDRPWTEAFF. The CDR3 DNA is TGCAGTGCTGGGGACAGGCCGTGGACTGAAGCTTTCTTT.

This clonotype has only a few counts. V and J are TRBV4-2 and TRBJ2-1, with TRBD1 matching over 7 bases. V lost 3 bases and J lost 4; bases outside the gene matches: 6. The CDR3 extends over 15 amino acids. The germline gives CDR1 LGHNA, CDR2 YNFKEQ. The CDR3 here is CASSQTGMDYNEQFF. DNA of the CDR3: TGTGCCAGCAGCCAGACAGGGATGGATTACAATGAGCAGTTCTTC.

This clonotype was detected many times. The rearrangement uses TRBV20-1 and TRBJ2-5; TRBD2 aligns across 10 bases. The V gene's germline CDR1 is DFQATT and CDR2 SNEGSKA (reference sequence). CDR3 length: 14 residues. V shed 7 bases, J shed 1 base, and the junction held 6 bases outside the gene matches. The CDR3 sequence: CSGQRGGFQETQYF. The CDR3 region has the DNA TGCAGTGGGCAGCGGGGGGGTTTCCAAGAGACCCAGTACTTC.

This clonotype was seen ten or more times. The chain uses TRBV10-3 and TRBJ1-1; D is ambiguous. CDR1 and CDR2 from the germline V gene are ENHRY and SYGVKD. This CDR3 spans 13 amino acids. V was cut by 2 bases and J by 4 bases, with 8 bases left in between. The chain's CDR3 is CAISEGVGTEAFF. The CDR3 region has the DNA TGTGCCATCAGTGAGGGGGTCGGCACTGAAGCTTTCTTT.

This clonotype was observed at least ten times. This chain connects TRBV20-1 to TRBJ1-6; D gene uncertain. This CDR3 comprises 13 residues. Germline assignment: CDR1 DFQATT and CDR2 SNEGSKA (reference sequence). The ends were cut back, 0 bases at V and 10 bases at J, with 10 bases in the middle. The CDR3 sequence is CSARDSARSPLHF. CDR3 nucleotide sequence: TGCAGTGCTAGAGATTCAGCTAGGTCACCCCTCCACTTT.

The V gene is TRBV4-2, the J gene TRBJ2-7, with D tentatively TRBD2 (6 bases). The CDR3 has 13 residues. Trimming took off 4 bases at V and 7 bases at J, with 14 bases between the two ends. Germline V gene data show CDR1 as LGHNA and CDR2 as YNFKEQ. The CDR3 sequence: CASSRDWAGEQYF. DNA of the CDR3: TGTGCCAGCAGCCGGGACTGGGCAGGGGAGCAGTACTTC.

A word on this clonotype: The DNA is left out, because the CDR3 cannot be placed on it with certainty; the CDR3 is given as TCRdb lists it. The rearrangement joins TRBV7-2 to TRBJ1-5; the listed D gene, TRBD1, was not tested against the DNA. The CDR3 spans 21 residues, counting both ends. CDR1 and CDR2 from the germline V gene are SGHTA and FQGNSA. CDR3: CASSYQGTKNIQYFGAGTRHF.

In DNA, the CDR3 is TGTGCCAGCTCACCTCCCCGGACTAGAACACAAGAGACCCAGTACTTC. It encodes CASSPPRTRTQETQYF. The V call is TRBV7-4, the J call TRBJ2-5; 7 bases map to TRBD2. Germline loops: CDR1 SGHVT, CDR2 SQSDAQ. V shed 8 bases and J 2 bases; nucleotides not matched to a gene: 14. The CDR3 spans 16 residues.